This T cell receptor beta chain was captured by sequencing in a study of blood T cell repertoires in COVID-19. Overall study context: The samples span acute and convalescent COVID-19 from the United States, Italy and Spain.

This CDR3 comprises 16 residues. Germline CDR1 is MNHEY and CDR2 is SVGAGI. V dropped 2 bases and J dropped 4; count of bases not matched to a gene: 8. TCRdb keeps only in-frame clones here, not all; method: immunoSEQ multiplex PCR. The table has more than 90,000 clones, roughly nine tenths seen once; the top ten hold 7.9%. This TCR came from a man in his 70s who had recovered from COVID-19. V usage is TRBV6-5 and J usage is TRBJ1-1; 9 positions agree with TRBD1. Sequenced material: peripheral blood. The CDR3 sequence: CASSYTGGADGTEAFF. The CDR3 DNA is TGTGCCAGCAGTTACACAGGGGGCGCGGATGGCACTGAAGCTTTCTTT.